These T cell receptor beta chains were read from a single sample in a study of spatial heterogeneity in lung cancer. Using its own MiXCR run on the 5' RACE reads, TCRdb lists one record per CDR3 protein. The sample has more than 75,000 distinct CDR3 sequences; 10% to 15% are singletons. The specimen comprised PBMCs, sampled at surgery. These TCRs come from a male donor with early-stage non-small cell lung cancer. CDR3s leave out the opening cysteine and the closing phenylalanine or tryptophan. Some rows mark clone size as missing; the rest say once, few, many or name a class of expanded clone.

v_call clone_size cdr3_aa
TRBV5-1 many ASSLDGRSFTEAF
TRBV14 few ASSQGLASRETQY
TRBV9 few ASSPGLAGTDTQY
TRBV5-1 few ASSNRTVNQPQH
TRBV12-5 NA ASGLLSGGYT
TRBV5-1 few ASSLVAGEAHEQY
TRBV29-1 few SVERFSISGANVLT
TRBV7-3 NA ASSPSLREESTGELF
TRBV5-1 NA ASSLRDRGYEQY
TRBV2 NA ASSVAGTEAF
TRBV29-1 many SVGSGGASGELF
TRBV25-1 NA ASSASTGGPYNEQF
TRBV29-1 many SVEGQGGTEAF
TRBV19 many ATQPRDRGGDTEAF
TRBV5-1 many ASSSRVIFAGGTEAF
TRBV19 NA ASSIVLSSGPGGSATQY
TRBV12-3/TRBV12-4 NA ASSLGLVRHNEQF
TRBV5-1 NA ASSSSGLYYEQY
TRBV28 NA ASSQFDRTNEKLF
TRBV2 many ASSERGGQGNQPQH
TRBV15 NA ATSRVASGQETQY
TRBV7-2 NA ASSLMGQSTYEQY
TRBV29-1 few SVTGASTDTQY
TRBV29-1 NA SVAGTGGSYNEQF
TRBV6-1 few ASRTSGSNTGELF
TRBV20-1 NA SARVDPTRDGGETQY
TRBV25-1 NA ASREAGVAQPQH
TRBV5-4 NA ASSSSRSSGNNEQF
TRBV20-1 few SARSYGGAGEQY
TRBV6-2/TRBV6-3 few ASRSSGGSYTQY
TRBV4-1 NA ASSQAGTSGTFARGSYEQY
TRBV5-6 NA ASTNEGAGRENYGYT
TRBV29-1 many SAWGRANTEAF
TRBV20-1 NA SASPRFSPNTEAF
TRBV19 many ASSIAGQGFSPLH
TRBV11-2 few ASSSRDLHEQF
TRBV10-3 NA AISEGGSNQPQH
TRBV7-2 NA ASSRGTSGRFSEQY
TRBV5-1 few ASSLAMTTEAF
TRBV3-1 NA ASSLQHGSYNEQF
TRBV12-5 NA ASGLFNQPQH
TRBV9 few ASSASGIPYNEQF
TRBV5-1 NA ASSAGGEYNEQF
TRBV5-1 NA ASSLGSGRTDTQY
TRBV5-1 NA ASRDTSGANVLT
TRBV7-9 NA ASSWEEETGELF
TRBV11-2 many ASSLEGSGANVLT
TRBV9 NA ASSVGTSGATDTQY
TRBV3-1 NA ASSPRTTQETQY
TRBV5-1 few ASSLDRVAGELF
TRBV7-2 NA ASSLTAGTENTEAF
TRBV20-1 few SARGLAGLLYEQY
TRBV6-2/TRBV6-3 few ASSWRGRSRNEQF
TRBV7-2 few ASSSITGSTEAF
TRBV7-3 few ASSRTGGPYEQY
TRBV29-1 many SVETLSIWRNTDTQY
TRBV5-5 few ASSLRQRNTEAF
TRBV12-3/TRBV12-4 few ASSFGGSTGELF